One sample yielded the 8 T cell receptor beta chains listed below, sequenced in a study of CD8+ T cells in alopecia areata. RNA extraction was followed by reverse transcription into cDNA, which acted as the sequencing template. Here immunoSEQ multiplex PCR was the method, and the copy in TCRdb shows in-frame clones only, minus some. The sample records 200,000 to 250,000 clones, 50% to 60% being singletons. The starting material was CD4+ T cells sorted from blood, obtained at week 0. Every receptor here comes from a human donor with alopecia areata.

This clone occurred a few times. This sequence joins TRBV25-1 and TRBJ1-5, with TRBD1 identical over 9 bases. The V gene end was trimmed by 4 bases and the J gene end by 3 bases; junction bases not matched to a gene: 7. The length of the CDR3 is 16 residues. CDR1 and CDR2 (germline): MGHDK, SYGVNS. The CDR3: CASSGSDRGNNQPQHF. For the CDR3, the DNA is TGTGCCAGCAGTGGGTCGGACAGGGGAAACAATCAGCCCCAGCATTTT.

The J gene is TRBJ2-3, the V gene TRBV2, with 7 nucleotides matching TRBD1. Unmatched junction bases numbered 2, after V lost 7 bases and J lost 1 base. CDR1 is SNHLY, CDR2 FYNNEI, per germline. The CDR3 runs 13 residues. CDR3 in DNA: TGTGCCAGCAACACAGGGGGCACAGATACGCAGTATTTT. It translates to CASNTGGTDTQYF.

The rearrangement uses TRBV5-1 and TRBJ2-5, with 7 nucleotides matching TRBD1. This CDR3 contains 14 residues. With V trimmed by 2 bases and J by 1 base, 2 bases remained unmatched. Germline loops: CDR1 SGHRS, CDR2 YFSETQ. CDR3 protein: CASSLRTGQETQYF. For the CDR3, the DNA is TGCGCCAGCAGCTTAAGGACAGGCCAAGAGACCCAGTACTTC.

The chain has TRBV2 and TRBJ2-5; D possibly matches TRBD1 or TRBD2 (5 bases each). The CDR3 extends over 18 amino acids. Germline loops: CDR1 SNHLY, CDR2 FYNNEI. V was trimmed by 8 bases and J by 1 base, leaving 26 bases between them. CDR3 loop: CASHDLFGTAEIQETQYF. The CDR3 coding sequence is TGTGCCAGCCATGACCTTTTTGGGACCGCAGAGATCCAAGAGACCCAGTACTTC. Filled out from reference TRBV2 and TRBJ2-5, the complete variable domain reads EPEVTQTPSHQVTQMGQEVILRCVPISNHLYFYWYRQILGQKVEFLVSFYNNEISEKSEIFDDQFSVERPDGSNFTLKIRSTKLEDSAMYFCASHDLFGTAEIQETQYFGPGTRLLVL.

The chain joins TRBV9 to TRBJ2-7, with D perhaps assigned TRBD1 or TRBD2 (5 bases each). The CDR3 is made up of 14 amino acids. Germline CDR1 and CDR2: SGDLS and YYNGEE. V was pared by 4 bases and J by 1 base, with 12 bases between. The CDR3 spells CASSLGTGSYEQYF. The CDR3 DNA is TGTGCCAGCAGCTTGGGGACGGGTTCCTACGAGCAGTACTTC.

The chain recombines TRBV10-3 with TRBJ2-5; perhaps TRBD2 as D (5 bases). V was shortened by 5 bases and J by 9 bases, with 13 bases between the two germline ends. This CDR3 is 12 amino acids long. CDR1 is ENHRY and CDR2 is SYGVKD in the germline V gene. As DNA, the CDR3 is TGTGCCATCAGTCCCACCGGGGTGGCCCAGTACTTC. Residues: CAISPTGVAQYF.

This clone was seen only a few times. This chain joins TRBV29-1 and TRBJ1-5; a possible D gene is TRBD1 (5 bases). The V end was cut by 5 bases, the J end by 3 bases, with 17 bases between. Germline CDR1 is SQVTM and CDR2 is ANQGSEA. CDR3 length: 15 amino acids. This CDR3 is CSVSYGHTYNQPQHF. The CDR3 nucleotides read TGCAGCGTTAGTTATGGACACACATACAATCAGCCCCAGCATTTT.

The chain couples TRBV6-5 to TRBJ1-2; D call uncertain. This CDR3 comprises 15 residues. Trimming shortened V by 0 bases and J by 8 bases, and 16 bases separated the two germline ends. From germline, CDR1 is MNHEY and CDR2 SVGAGI. CDR3 in DNA: TGTGCCAGCAGTTACTCGCGGCACCCACCTGGGGGCTACACCTTC. It encodes CASSYSRHPPGGYTF.